This T cell receptor (beta chain) was recovered during a study of breast tumors, draining lymph nodes, adjacent tissues. Study results and caveats: Luminal-like breast cancer showed significantly higher tumor–nontumor repertoire similarity than basal-like. Tumor T cell lymph node origin was a supported hypothesis, not proven. Compared with lymph nodes, tumors were less diverse; compared with nontumor tissue, more.

From the multiplex PCR reads, TCRdb called clonotypes with MiXCR, one entry per CDR3 protein. The sample has about 12,000 distinct CDR3 sequences, approximately 46% seen once; the top ten hold roughly 40%. CDR1 SGHVS and CDR2 FNYEAQ come from the germline V gene. The CDR3 contains 12 residues. Trimming cost V 1 base and J 1 base, with 0 bases left between them. Concerning this clonotype itself: Its cognate antigen is unknown.

The chain joins TRBV7-6 to TRBJ2-3; D remains ambiguous. The source of this sequence is a female donor with breast cancer. Some clones in this sample may be carry-over from other donors' samples. Source material: tumor-adjacent breast tissue. The chain's CDR3 is CASSLGTDTQYF. As DNA, the CDR3 is TGTGCCAGCAGCTTAGGCACAGATACGCAGTATTTT.